The 14 T cell receptor beta chains in this list originate from one sample, sequenced in a study of cytotoxic CD8 clonotypes in ibrutinib-treated CLL. Measured with immunoSEQ multiplex PCR; TCRdb has only the in-frame clones, and not every one. The repertoire has some 200,000 clones, roughly 79% of them found once; the top ten carry about an eighth. The input for sequencing was PBMCs, taken after 12 months of ibrutinib treatment. These TCRs come from a human donor with chronic lymphocytic leukemia.

This sequence joins TRBV4-1 and TRBJ1-5; no definite D call. The V gene's germline CDR1 is MGHRA and CDR2 YSYEKL. Trimming removed 1 base at V and 4 bases at J, with 5 bases between. This CDR3 has 13 amino acids. The CDR3 is CASSQAENQPQHF. CDR3 nucleotide sequence: TGCGCCAGCAGCCAAGCTGAGAATCAGCCCCAGCATTTT.

There are a few counts of this clone. This chain links TRBV28 with TRBJ2-3, with 10 positions matching TRBD2. The CDR3 runs 17 residues. The trim removed 5 bases at V and 4 bases at J, leaving 12 bases unmatched. Germline V gene lookup returns CDR1 MDHEN and CDR2 SYDVKM. In nucleotides, the CDR3 is TGTGCCAGCAGTCCGGGACTAGCGCTTCTATCGCCAGATACGCAGTATTTT. Translating gives CASSPGLALLSPDTQYF. Looking up the rest from reference TRBV28 and TRBJ2-3 gives the full variable domain: DVKVTQSSRYLVKRTGEKVFLECVQDMDHENMFWYRQDPGLGLRLIYFSYDVKMKEKGDIPEGYSVSREKKERFSLILESASTNQTSMYLCASSPGLALLSPDTQYFGPGTRLTVL.

J is TRBJ1-1 and V is TRBV11-2, with a possible D match to TRBD1 (5 bases). V was shortened by 1 base and J by 0 bases, with 9 bases between the two germline ends. The CDR3 loop spans 15 amino acids. Per germline, CDR1 SGHAT and CDR2 FQNNGV. CDR3 nucleotides: TGTGCCAGCAGCTTAGGGGGACGCCTGAACACTGAAGCTTTCTTT. Protein: CASSLGGRLNTEAFF.

The chain combines TRBV9 with TRBJ2-7, with 7 bases matching TRBD2. The V and J ends lost 0 bases and 10 bases, in that order; junction bases with no gene match: 19. The CDR3 runs 17 residues. Germline V lookup: CDR1 SGDLS, CDR2 YYNGEE. The CDR3 DNA reads TGTGCCAGCAGCGTAGGTATTGGAGTGGGAGGGGTTGATGGCCAGTACTTC. Protein sequence: CASSVGIGVGGVDGQYF.

This sequence joins TRBV4-1 and TRBJ2-5; 8 bases align to TRBD2. Unmatched junction bases numbered 13, after V lost 5 bases and J lost 5 bases. This CDR3 region has 16 residues. The germline CDR1 and CDR2 sequences are MGHRA and YSYEKL. The DNA of the CDR3 is TGCGCCAGCAGCGAGGGTTGGGGACTAGTAGGTGAGACCCAGTACTTC. Its protein is CASSEGWGLVGETQYF.

The gene calls are TRBV5-1 and TRBJ2-3; unclear D gene. The CDR3 has 14 residues. The germline V and J ends were trimmed by 4 bases and 6 bases, with 15 bases remaining between them. Germline V CDR1 and CDR2: SGHRS, YFSETQ. The CDR3 coding sequence is TGCGCCAGCAGCCCCATGTCCGGATCCGATACGCAGTATTTT. This sequence encodes CASSPMSGSDTQYF.

V usage is TRBV5-1 and J usage is TRBJ2-2; D remains ambiguous. Per germline, CDR1 SGHRS and CDR2 YFSETQ. The CDR3 has 14 amino acids. The V end lost 4 bases, the J end lost 5 bases, and 12 bases lay between the germline ends. The DNA for the CDR3 is TGCGCCAGCAGCCGCCTCCAGAGTACCGGGGAGCTGTTTTTT. This encodes CASSRLQSTGELFF.

The chain links TRBV5-8 to TRBJ2-3; D unresolved. Germline V gene data show CDR1 as SGHTS and CDR2 as YDEGEE. The germline V and J ends were trimmed by 4 bases and 5 bases, with 8 bases remaining between them. The CDR3 spans 12 residues. CDR3 in DNA: TGTGCCAGCAGCCAAGTAGAAGATACGCAGTATTTT. Translated, it gives CASSQVEDTQYF.

The rearrangement joins TRBV11-2 to TRBJ2-3; 7 bases match TRBD2. J gave up 1 base and V 1 base, and 5 bases lay outside the gene matches. The CDR3 spans 16 residues. Germline-derived CDR1 and CDR2 are SGHAT and FQNNGV. The CDR3 region is CASSLGPSGGTDTQYF. The CDR3 nucleotides read TGTGCCAGCAGCTTAGGTCCTAGCGGAGGCACAGATACGCAGTATTTT.

The gene calls are TRBV7-9 and TRBJ2-2; D unresolved. The length of the CDR3 is 12 residues. Trimming pared 5 bases from V and 7 bases from J, leaving 8 bases between. Germline CDR1 reads SEHNR; CDR2 reads FQNEAQ (reference sequence). The CDR3 DNA is TGTGCCAGCAGCCCCCTGAACGGGGAGCTGTTTTTT. Translating it yields CASSPLNGELFF.

In its sample, this clone was seen once. J is TRBJ2-5 and V is TRBV4-1; 7 bases are a match to TRBD2. In germline, CDR1 is MGHRA, CDR2 YSYEKL. The CDR3 runs to 15 residues. J was trimmed by 5 bases and V by 5 bases; bases with no gene match: 11. The CDR3 here is CASSTWGGGRETQYF. In DNA form, the CDR3 reads TGCGCCAGCAGCACCTGGGGGGGTGGTCGCGAGACCCAGTACTTC.

The chain couples TRBV19 to TRBJ2-4, with a weak D call TRBD2 (6 bases). The CDR3 runs 15 residues. V was clipped by 5 bases and J by 0 bases, with 11 bases between them. In germline, CDR1 is LNHDA, CDR2 SQIVND (reference sequence). The CDR3 coding sequence is TGTGCCAGTAGTTCCCAGGGACTAGCCAAAAACATTCAGTACTTC. It is translated as CASSSQGLAKNIQYF.

This clone was recorded once. The chain links TRBV4-1 to TRBJ2-1; 13 nucleotides agree with TRBD2. This CDR3 has 17 residues. The ends lost 0 bases at V and 8 bases at J; junction bases unmatched: 7. Looked up from germline, CDR1 is MGHRA and CDR2 is YSYEKL. The DNA for the CDR3 is TGCGCCAGCAGCCAAGATCAACTAGCGGGAGGGCAGGATGAGCAGTTCTTC. As protein: CASSQDQLAGGQDEQFF.

This rearrangement joins TRBV9 to TRBJ1-1; 7 bases match TRBD1. CDR1 is SGDLS, CDR2 YYNGEE, per germline. V lost 4 bases and J lost 4; bases outside the gene matches: 10. The CDR3 length is 15 residues. The CDR3 loop is CASSPCRGARTEAFF. The CDR3 coding sequence is TGTGCCAGCAGCCCCTGCAGGGGGGCGCGCACTGAAGCTTTCTTT.